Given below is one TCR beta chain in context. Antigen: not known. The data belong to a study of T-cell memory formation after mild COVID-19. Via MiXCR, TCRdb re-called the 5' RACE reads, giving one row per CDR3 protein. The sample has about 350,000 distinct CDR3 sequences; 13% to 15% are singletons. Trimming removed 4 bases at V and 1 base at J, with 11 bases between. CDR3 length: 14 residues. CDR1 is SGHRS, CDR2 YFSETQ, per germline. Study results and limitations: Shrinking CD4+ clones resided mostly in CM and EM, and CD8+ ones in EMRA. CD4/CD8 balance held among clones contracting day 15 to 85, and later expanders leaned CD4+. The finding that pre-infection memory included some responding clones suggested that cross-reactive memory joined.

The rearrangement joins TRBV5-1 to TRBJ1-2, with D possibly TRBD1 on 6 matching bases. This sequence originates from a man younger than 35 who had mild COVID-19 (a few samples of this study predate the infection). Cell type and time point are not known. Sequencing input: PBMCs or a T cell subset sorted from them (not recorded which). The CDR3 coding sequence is TGCGCCAGCAGCGGGGACATCTTTAACTATGGCTACACCTTC. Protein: CASSGDIFNYGYTF.